These 25 T cell receptor beta chains were sequenced from one sample in a study of shared clonotypes between healthy human individuals. Assay used: immunoSEQ multiplex PCR; TCRdb lists only in-frame clones, some missing. Of 650,000 to 800,000 clones listed, approximately 90% were seen once; the top ten hold approximately 24%. CD45RO negativity and positive selection for CCR7 defined naive CD8 cells, a population that excluded terminally differentiated effector memory CD45RA+ cells. Source material: naive CD8+ T cells sorted from blood. These receptor sequences come from a man aged 30-40 years in good health.

This clone is a singleton in its sample. The CDR3 bases are TGCGCCACCTCAACGGGCCCGGCAAATGAGCAGTTCTTC. It translates to CATSTGPANEQFF. The genes are TRBV10-1 and TRBJ2-1; D is unresolved. Germline lookup yields CDR1 WNHNN and CDR2 SYGVQD (reference sequence). The germline V and J ends were trimmed by 10 bases and 7 bases, with 17 bases remaining between them. This CDR3 region has 13 residues.

The chain links TRBV2 to TRBJ2-7; TRBD1 aligns across 11 bases. Per germline, CDR1 SNHLY and CDR2 FYNNEI. The junction had 5 bases not matched to a gene; V was cut back by 11 bases and J by 2 bases. The CDR3 totals 13 residues. This chain's CDR3 is CAGLDRGPYEQYF. CDR3 coding DNA: TGTGCCGGCCTGGACAGGGGGCCCTACGAGCAGTACTTC.

V is TRBV27 and J is TRBJ2-7; D is unclear. Trimming pared 2 bases from V and 3 bases from J, leaving 8 bases between. The CDR3 length is 13 residues. The germline V gene encodes CDR1 MNHEY and CDR2 SMNVEV (reference sequence). The CDR3 coding sequence is TGTGCCAGCAGTTTAGGACGGAACTACGAGCAGTACTTC. It encodes CASSLGRNYEQYF.

The CDR3 DNA reads TGTGCCAGCAGCTTTAGTGGTACAGAGCAGTTCTTC. This gives the protein CASSFSGTEQFF. The chain has TRBV11-2 and TRBJ2-1; D is ambiguous. The CDR3 is made up of 12 amino acids. The V and J ends lost 3 bases and 10 bases respectively, with 10 bases between them. Germline values: CDR1 SGHAT, CDR2 FQNNGV.

In this sample, this clone turned up once. In the same sample, other DNA sequences code for this CDR3. The chain is built from TRBV10-3 and TRBJ2-2, with D unresolved. With 8 bases removed from V and 5 bases from J, the gap between germline ends came to 3 bases. This CDR3 spans 10 amino acids. Germline V gene lookup returns CDR1 ENHRY and CDR2 SYGVKD. CDR3 coding DNA: TGTGCCATCGGGACCGGGGAGCTGTTTTTT. Translation: CAIGTGELFF.

This chain links TRBV27 with TRBJ2-1, with 15 nucleotides matching TRBD2. Germline V gives CDR1 MNHEY, CDR2 SMNVEV (reference sequence). This CDR3 spans 21 amino acids. V shed 0 bases and J 7 bases; nucleotides not matched to a gene: 16. The CDR3 region is CASSLSVANQGLAGGRNEQFF. As DNA, the CDR3 is TGTGCCAGCAGTTTATCGGTCGCCAACCAGGGACTAGCGGGAGGTAGAAATGAGCAGTTCTTC.

Only one count was recorded for this clone. This chain links TRBV30 with TRBJ2-5, with D possibly being TRBD2 (6 bases). The germline CDR1 and CDR2 sequences are GTSNPN and SVGIG (reference sequence). The CDR3 contains 14 residues. Trimming pared 4 bases from V and 1 base from J, leaving 13 bases between. This chain's CDR3 is CAWTEHSGQETQYF. As DNA, the CDR3 is TGTGCCTGGACAGAACATAGCGGCCAAGAGACCCAGTACTTC.

A single count supports this clone. The chain uses TRBV11-3 and TRBJ2-7; D is ambiguous. Germline CDR1 is SGHNT and CDR2 is YENEEA. There are 14 residues in the CDR3. V lost 3 bases, J lost 0 bases, and 9 bases lay in between. CDR3: CASSFAQYSYEQYF. In DNA, the CDR3 is TGTGCCAGCAGCTTTGCCCAGTACTCCTACGAGCAGTACTTC.

The V and J genes are TRBV5-1 and TRBJ2-7, with TRBD1 matching over 8 bases. The CDR3 is 15 residues long. The germline CDR1 and CDR2 sequences are SGHRS and YFSETQ. Losses at the gene ends were 4 bases for V and 4 bases for J; bases not matched to a gene: 10. DNA for the CDR3: TGCGCCAGCAGCGAATATCAGGACAGGGTATACGAGCAGTACTTC. Encoded protein: CASSEYQDRVYEQYF.

The chain uses TRBV7-2 and TRBJ2-3, with 7 bases identical to TRBD1. V dropped 1 base and J dropped 4; count of bases not matched to a gene: 5. The germline V gene encodes CDR1 SGHTA and CDR2 FQGNSA. The CDR3 spans 15 residues. The CDR3 loop reads CASSLDRGAPDTQYF. For the CDR3, the DNA is TGTGCCAGCAGCTTAGACAGGGGAGCGCCAGATACGCAGTATTTT.

This clone was counted a few times. The rearrangement links TRBV7-9 to TRBJ2-5, with 8 bases aligning to TRBD2. With V trimmed by 0 bases and J by 4 bases, 4 bases remained unmatched. The CDR3 runs to 15 residues. The germline gives CDR1 SEHNR, CDR2 FQNEAQ (reference sequence). CDR3 sequence (DNA): TGTGCCAGCAGCTTAGCAAAGCGGGGGAGAGAGACCCAGTACTTC. Amino acids: CASSLAKRGRETQYF.

This clone was seen more than once but under ten times. The chain combines TRBV4-1 with TRBJ1-5, with a weak D call TRBD1 (5 bases). CDR3 size: 16 residues. Trimming removed 1 base at V and 6 bases at J, with 16 bases between. Germline V CDR1 and CDR2: MGHRA, YSYEKL. In nucleotides, the CDR3 is TGCGCCAGCAGCCAAGGAGACCAAATCGGGGGTCAGCCCCAGCATTTT. Translating it yields CASSQGDQIGGQPQHF.

The chain employs TRBV28 and TRBJ2-7, with D perhaps matching TRBD1 (5 bases). CDR3 length equals 14 residues. Trimming cost V 6 bases and J 0 bases, with 12 bases left between them. CDR1 and CDR2 (germline): MDHEN, SYDVKM. CDR3 coding DNA: TGTGCCAGCAGCCCCCCAGGGAACTCCTACGAGCAGTACTTC. Residues: CASSPPGNSYEQYF.

A single count supports this clone. The genes are TRBV7-9 and TRBJ2-1; D remains ambiguous. The germline V and J ends were trimmed by 5 bases and 10 bases, with 3 bases remaining between them. CDR1 SEHNR and CDR2 FQNEAQ come from the germline V gene (reference sequence). CDR3 length: 9 residues. The CDR3 nucleotides read TGTGCCAGCAGCCCGGAGCAGTTCTTC. It yields the protein CASSPEQFF.

V and J are TRBV4-2 and TRBJ2-3; 10 nucleotides match TRBD2. Unmatched junction bases numbered 12, after V lost 0 bases and J lost 0 bases. CDR1 and CDR2 from the germline V gene are LGHNA and YNFKEQ. The CDR3 is 20 amino acids. CDR3 amino acids: CASSQDSGRAIVTSTDTQYF. In nucleotides, the CDR3 is TGTGCCAGCAGCCAAGACAGCGGGAGGGCAATAGTAACTAGCACAGATACGCAGTATTTT.

The chain has TRBV6-5 and TRBJ2-2, with D perhaps TRBD1 (5 bases). V lost 8 bases and J lost 0, with 10 bases in between. There are 14 residues in the CDR3. Germline CDR1 is MNHEY and CDR2 is SVGAGI. This CDR3 reads CASGVGANTGELFF. The DNA for the CDR3 is TGTGCCAGCGGGGTAGGGGCGAACACCGGGGAGCTGTTTTTT.

V and J are TRBV7-9 and TRBJ2-7; D not certain. Per the germline V gene, CDR1 is SEHNR and CDR2 is FQNEAQ (reference sequence). V was pared by 10 bases and J by 5 bases, with 18 bases between. The CDR3 has 13 residues. The CDR3 loop is CATGRRSDDEQYF. For the CDR3, the DNA is TGTGCCACCGGTCGCCGTAGTGATGACGAGCAGTACTTC.

This clone occurred once. The chain uses TRBV7-9 and TRBJ1-2, with D perhaps matching TRBD1 (6 bases). V was cut by 5 bases and J by 5 bases, with 18 bases left in between. This CDR3 comprises 15 residues. Germline lookup yields CDR1 SEHNR and CDR2 FQNEAQ (reference sequence). This CDR3 reads CASSVPRDTEYGYTF. The DNA of the CDR3 is TGTGCCAGCAGCGTTCCCCGGGACACGGAGTATGGCTACACCTTC. The whole variable domain, filled in from reference TRBV7-9 and TRBJ1-2, reads DTGVSQNPRHKITKRGQNVTFRCDPISEHNRLYWYRQTLGQGPEFLTYFQNEAQLEKSRLLSDRFSAERPKGSFSTLEIQRTEQGDSAMYLCASSVPRDTEYGYTFGSGTRLTVV.

The chain links TRBV4-3 to TRBJ2-1; 7 bases are a match to TRBD1. There are 17 residues in the CDR3. J gave up 8 bases and V 0 bases, and 13 bases lay outside the gene matches. From germline, CDR1 is LGHNA and CDR2 YSLEER. CDR3 sequence: CASSQEGPLQGWDEQFF. The CDR3 coding sequence is TGCGCCAGCAGCCAAGAAGGGCCTTTACAGGGGTGGGATGAGCAGTTCTTC.

This rearrangement joins TRBV19 to TRBJ2-1, with no clear D. Germline values: CDR1 LNHDA, CDR2 SQIVND (reference sequence). The CDR3 has 16 residues. The germline V and J ends were trimmed by 6 bases and 1 base, with 16 bases remaining between them. The CDR3 reads CASSVPEKYSYNEQFF. The CDR3 DNA reads TGTGCCAGTAGCGTCCCCGAGAAGTATTCCTACAATGAGCAGTTCTTC.

The rearrangement links TRBV4-1 to TRBJ2-7; no definite D call. Per germline, CDR1 MGHRA and CDR2 YSYEKL. V lost 1 base and J 2 bases, leaving 9 bases between the germline ends. The CDR3 has 14 residues. CDR3 in amino acids: CASSQGPATYEQYF. In nucleotides, the CDR3 is TGCGCCAGCAGCCAAGGTCCGGCTACCTACGAGCAGTACTTC.

The chain links TRBV6-6 to TRBJ2-1, with a possible D match to TRBD2 (5 bases). Germline assignment: CDR1 MNHNY and CDR2 SVGAGI (reference sequence). The V gene lost 2 bases and the J gene lost 8 bases, with 13 bases spanning the gap. The CDR3 sequence is 14 residues long. The CDR3 DNA reads as TGTGCCAGCAGTTACGGGAGTGCGTTCGATGAGCAGTTCTTC. Its translation is CASSYGSAFDEQFF.

There are a few counts of this clone. This chain connects TRBV28 to TRBJ1-2; D call uncertain. The length of the CDR3 is 14 residues. In germline, CDR1 is MDHEN, CDR2 SYDVKM. V was cut by 5 bases and J by 1 base, with 11 bases left in between. CDR3 residues: CASSPAALNYGYTF. CDR3 in DNA: TGTGCCAGCAGTCCAGCGGCGCTTAACTATGGCTACACCTTC.

The chain joins TRBV7-9 to TRBJ2-1; TRBD1 matches 9 bases. Germline V gives CDR1 SEHNR, CDR2 FQNEAQ (reference sequence). Trimming took 7 bases from V and 4 from J; bases not matched to a gene: 8. The CDR3 consists of 15 residues. CDR3 in DNA: TGTGCCAGCACCCCTCCGGGACAGGGTTACAATGAGCAGTTCTTC. It is translated as CASTPPGQGYNEQFF.

The chain carries TRBV7-2 and TRBJ2-7; D gene uncertain. The CDR3 consists of 13 residues. V was pared by 3 bases and J by 6 bases, with 12 bases between. Germline values: CDR1 SGHTA, CDR2 FQGNSA. The CDR3 loop reads CASSFYLGLEQYF. The CDR3 DNA reads as TGTGCCAGCAGCTTCTACCTCGGGCTCGAGCAGTACTTC.